The following is a T cell receptor (beta chain) sequence with its context. The conserved closing phenylalanine or tryptophan is absent in this CDR3, likely reflecting a read error. Because the CDR3's place on the DNA is in doubt, the DNA is left out and the CDR3 is given as listed by TCRdb. The CDR3 spans 14 amino acids, including both terminal residues. Germline lookup yields CDR1 MGHRA and CDR2 YSYEKL. Regarding time point: newly diagnosed GD, antithyroid drugs for less than 3 months. From PBMCs, RNA was extracted and then used to make the TCR library. Relying on iRepertoire HTBI primers and Arm-PCR of CDR3 regions, the team built TCR beta libraries. TCRdb reprocessed the multiplex PCR reads with MiXCR, giving one entry per CDR3 protein. The sample carries about 420,000 distinct CDR3 sequences, less than 20% recorded once. This sample was included in a study of regulatory T cells in long-lasting Graves disease.

The data were also submitted as part of a second study, on T cells in Graves' hyperthyroidism and ophthalmopathy. Turning to that study: In the first-round RT-PCR of the TCR CDR3, the HTBI primer set was used.

Sequencing used peripheral blood mononuclear cells (PBMCs), obtained at new diagnosis, from a patient treated with antithyroid drugs. The chain couples TRBV4-1 to TRBJ1-2; the D call in the table, TRBD1, was not verified against the DNA. The receptor comes from a woman younger than 30 with Graves disease. This CDR3 is CASSQPGTGDGDTL.